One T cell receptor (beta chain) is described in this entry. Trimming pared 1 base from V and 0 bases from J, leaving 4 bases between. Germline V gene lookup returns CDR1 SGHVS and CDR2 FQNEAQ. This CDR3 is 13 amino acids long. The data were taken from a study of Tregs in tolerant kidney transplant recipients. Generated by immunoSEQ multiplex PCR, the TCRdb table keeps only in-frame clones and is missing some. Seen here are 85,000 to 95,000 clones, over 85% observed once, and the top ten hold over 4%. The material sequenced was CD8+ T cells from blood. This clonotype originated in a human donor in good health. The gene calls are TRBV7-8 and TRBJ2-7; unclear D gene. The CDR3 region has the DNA TGTGCCAGCAGCTTAGGGTTCTCCTACGAGCAGTACTTC. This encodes CASSLGFSYEQYF.